This T cell receptor (beta chain) was recovered during a study of T cells in localized non-small cell lung cancer. The protocol was immunoSEQ multiplex PCR, while the TCRdb copy is restricted to in-frame clones and leaves out a portion. In the table there are some 1,000 clones, around 21% of which are singletons. Germline CDR1 reads WSHSY; CDR2 reads SAAADI. V lost 6 bases to trimming and J lost 8 bases; unmatched junction nucleotides: 11. This CDR3 is 15 amino acids long. Study findings and constraints: Longer survival (overall) was linked to higher T cell density in blood. Heterogeneity cannot be ruled out, as sequencing used one tumor region only.

This clone was seen a few times. No antigen is known for it. The sample here was normal lung tissue next to the tumor, taken before any cancer treatment. This TCR came from a male donor aged 60 or older with stage III lung adenocarcinoma. This chain links TRBV10-2 with TRBJ2-1, with 9 bases that match TRBD2. Here the CDR3 reads CASSGGASGEDEQFF. CDR3 coding DNA: TGCGCCAGCAGCGGGGGGGCTAGCGGGGAAGATGAGCAGTTCTTC.